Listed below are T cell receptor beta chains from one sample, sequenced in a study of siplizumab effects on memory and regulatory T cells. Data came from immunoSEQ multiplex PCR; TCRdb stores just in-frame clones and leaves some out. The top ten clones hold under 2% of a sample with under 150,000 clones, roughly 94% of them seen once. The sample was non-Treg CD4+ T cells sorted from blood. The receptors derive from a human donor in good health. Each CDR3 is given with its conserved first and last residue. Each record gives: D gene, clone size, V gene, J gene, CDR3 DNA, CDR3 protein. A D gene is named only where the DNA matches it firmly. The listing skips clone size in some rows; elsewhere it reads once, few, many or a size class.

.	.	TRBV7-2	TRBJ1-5	TGTGCCAGCAGCCCCGAGCCGGGACGCAGCAATCAGCCCCAGCATTTT	CASSPEPGRSNQPQHF
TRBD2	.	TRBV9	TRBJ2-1	TGTGCCAGCACCGAGGGACTAGCGGGAGTCAATGAGCAGTTCTTC	CASTEGLAGVNEQFF
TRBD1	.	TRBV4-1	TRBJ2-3	TGCGCCAGCAGTATAAAAGGACAGGGGATCGCAGATACGCAGTATTTT	CASSIKGQGIADTQYF
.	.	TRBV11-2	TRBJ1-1	TGTGCCAGCAGGTCGCAGGGGACGGGATACGCTTTCTTT	CASRSQGTGYAFF
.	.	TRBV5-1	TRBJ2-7	TGCGCCAGCAGCCCCCCCGGTAGGTATTACGAGCAGTACTTC	CASSPPGRYYEQYF
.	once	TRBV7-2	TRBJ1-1	TGTGCCAGCAGCTTGGGCTACAGGGAAACTGAAGCTTTCTTT	CASSLGYRETEAFF
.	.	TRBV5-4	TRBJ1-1	TGTGCCAGCAGCCCGGGCGGTTGGCAGGGAGGAGAGGAAGCTTTCTTT	CASSPGGWQGGEEAFF
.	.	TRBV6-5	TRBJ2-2	TGTGCCAGCAGTCGTGGGTTAAACCCCTCCGGGGAGCTGTTTTTT	CASSRGLNPSGELFF
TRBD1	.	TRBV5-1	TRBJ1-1	TGCGCCAGCAGCGGACAGGGATCTAACACTGAAGCTTTCTTT	CASSGQGSNTEAFF
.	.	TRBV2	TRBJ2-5	TGTGCCAGCAGTCAGGAGGAGGGTCCAGAGACCCAGTACTTC	CASSQEEGPETQYF
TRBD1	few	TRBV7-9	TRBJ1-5	TGTGCCAGCAGCCCCGGACAGGGAGGCAATCAGCCCCAGCATTTT	CASSPGQGGNQPQHF
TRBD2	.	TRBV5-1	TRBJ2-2	TGCGCCAGCAGATGGACTAGCGGATATGGGGAGCTGTTTTTT	CASRWTSGYGELFF
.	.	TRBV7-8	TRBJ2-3	TGTGCCAGCAGCCGCCCGGGTCCTAGCACAGATACGCAGTATTTT	CASSRPGPSTDTQYF
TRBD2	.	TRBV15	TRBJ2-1	TGTGCCACCAGCAGAGGGACTAGCGGGAAAAGGAATGAGCAGTTCTTC	CATSRGTSGKRNEQFF
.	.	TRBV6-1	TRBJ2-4	TGTGCCAGCAGCGTAACAGATATAGAAAACATTCAGTACTTC	CASSVTDIENIQYF
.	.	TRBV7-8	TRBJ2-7	TGTGCCAGCAGCCTGACATTCAACTCTCCCTACGAGCAGTACTTC	CASSLTFNSPYEQYF
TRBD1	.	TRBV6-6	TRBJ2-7	TGTGCCAGCAGTACCGACAGGGGAGCCTACGAGCAGTACTTC	CASSTDRGAYEQYF
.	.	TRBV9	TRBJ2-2	TGTGCCAGCAGCGTAGCGGGAGAGGGGACCGGGGAGCTGTTTTTT	CASSVAGEGTGELFF
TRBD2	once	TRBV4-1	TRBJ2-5	TGCGCCAGCAGCCAAGTAGGACTAGCGGAGACCCAGTACTTC	CASSQVGLAETQYF
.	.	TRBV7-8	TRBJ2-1	TGTGCCAGCAGCTTACGTGGCCGGGGCGGGCAGTTCTTC	CASSLRGRGGQFF
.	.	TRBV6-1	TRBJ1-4	TGTGCCAGCACAAAGGGACGGACTAATGAAAAACTGTTTTTT	CASTKGRTNEKLFF
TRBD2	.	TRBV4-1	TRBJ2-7	TGCGCCAGCAGTTCCCCGGGACTAAGGTACGAGCAGTACTTC	CASSSPGLRYEQYF
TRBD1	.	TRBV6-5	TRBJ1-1	TGTGCCAGCAGTAAACAGGGGAAGAACACTGAAGCTTTCTTT	CASSKQGKNTEAFF
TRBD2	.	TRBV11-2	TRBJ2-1	TGTGCCAGCAGCTCAGCGCTAGCGGGAGCAAATGAGCAGTTCTTC	CASSSALAGANEQFF
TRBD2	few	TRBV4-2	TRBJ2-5	TGTGCCAGCAGCCAAGTACCGGGGGGGCGGGAGACCCAGTACTTC	CASSQVPGGRETQYF
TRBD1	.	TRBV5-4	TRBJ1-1	TGTGCCAGCAGCTCCTGGACAGGGAAGAACACTGAAGCTTTCTTT	CASSSWTGKNTEAFF
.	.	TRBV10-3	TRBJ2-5	TGTGCCATCAGCCCGGGACTGCAAGAGACCCAGTACTTC	CAISPGLQETQYF
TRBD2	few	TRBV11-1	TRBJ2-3	TGTGCCAGCAGCCTACTAGCGCTCGGCACAGATACGCAGTATTTT	CASSLLALGTDTQYF
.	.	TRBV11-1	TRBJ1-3	TGTGCCAGCAGCTTATCGAACTCTGGAAACACCATATATTTT	CASSLSNSGNTIYF
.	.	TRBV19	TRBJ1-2	TGTGCCAGTAGCATCAGGCGCCAGGTATATGGCTACACCTTC	CASSIRRQVYGYTF
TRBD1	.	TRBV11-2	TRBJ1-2	TGTGCCAGCAGCCTTTTTCAGGGGGATGGCTACACCTTC	CASSLFQGDGYTF
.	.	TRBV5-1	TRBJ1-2	TGCGCCAGCAGCCCCAGCCTTCGACAGGACCGCTATGGCTACACCTTC	CASSPSLRQDRYGYTF